This T cell receptor beta chain appears in the sequencing data of a study of T-cell memory formation after mild COVID-19. Each CDR3 protein is one row after TCRdb ran MiXCR on the 5' RACE reads. The table includes roughly 350,000 distinct CDR3 sequences, about 21% detected once. The origin of this receptor is an adult woman who had mild COVID-19 (a few samples of this study predate the infection). Cell type and time point are not known. Sequenced sample: PBMCs or a T cell subset sorted from them (not recorded which).

CDR3 amino acids: CSARDDKLPYNEQFF. CDR3 DNA: TGCAGTGCTAGAGATGACAAGCTACCCTACAATGAGCAGTTCTTC. V usage is TRBV20-1 and J usage is TRBJ2-1; D is unresolved. The CDR3 loop spans 15 amino acids. V lost 0 bases, J lost 2 bases, and 11 bases lay in between. CDR1 and CDR2 (germline): DFQATT, SNEGSKA (reference sequence).